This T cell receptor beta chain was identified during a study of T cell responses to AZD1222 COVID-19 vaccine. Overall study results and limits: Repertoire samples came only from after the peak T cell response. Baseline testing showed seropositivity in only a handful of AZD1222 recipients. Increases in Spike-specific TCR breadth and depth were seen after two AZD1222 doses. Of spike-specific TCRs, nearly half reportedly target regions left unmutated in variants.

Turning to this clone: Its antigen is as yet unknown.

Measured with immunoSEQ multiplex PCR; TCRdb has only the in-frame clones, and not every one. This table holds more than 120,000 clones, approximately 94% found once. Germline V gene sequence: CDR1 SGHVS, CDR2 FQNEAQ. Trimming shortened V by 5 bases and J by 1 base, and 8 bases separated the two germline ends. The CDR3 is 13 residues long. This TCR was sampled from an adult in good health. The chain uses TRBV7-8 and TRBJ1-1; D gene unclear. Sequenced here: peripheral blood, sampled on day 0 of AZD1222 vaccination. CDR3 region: CASSTVSNTEAFF. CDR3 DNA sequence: TGTGCCAGCAGCACCGTTTCGAACACTGAAGCTTTCTTT.